This T cell receptor beta chain was identified in a study of cytomegalovirus exposure and HLA in healthy donors. Regarding the study as a whole: Cytomegalovirus-associated TCR beta chains were listed, numbering over 150. Both high specificity and high sensitivity reportedly marked the classifier's diagnosis of cytomegalovirus status. Under in vitro conditions, a few CMV-associated chains were confirmed as specific for CMV antigens.

Profiled with immunoSEQ multiplex PCR; TCRdb holds only in-frame clones, not every one. The data contain about 260,000 clones, 90% of them singletons. The germline CDR1 and CDR2 sequences are MDHEN and SYDVKM. This CDR3 is 14 amino acids long. V gave up 3 bases and J gave up 6 bases; unmatched junction bases: 8. With respect to this clone: Its antigen is not known.

These donors were members of the approximately 110-subject validation cohort, a group separate from the roughly 670-subject first cohort. The sequenced sample consisted of PBMCs. This rearrangement joins TRBV28 to TRBJ2-7; 7 nucleotides line up with TRBD1. This receptor was taken from a woman aged 25 to 39 in good health and CMV-seronegative. In DNA, the CDR3 is TGTGCCAGCAGTTTTCGACAGGGTTCTATCGAGCAGTACTTC. Protein product: CASSFRQGSIEQYF.